This record looks at one T cell receptor (beta chain) sequence and its context. Its antigen is unidentified. One junction end does not reproduce the germline sequence, and a read error may be involved. The sample belongs to a study of T cell repertoires in cytomegalovirus infection. TCRdb ran MiXCR on the reads and lists one entry per CDR3 protein. The sample carries 450,000 to 650,000 distinct CDR3 sequences, about 26% recorded once. Study findings and constraints: Dominant in the ex vivo response were TCR beta clonotypes restricted by HLA-C and specific for CMV. Totalled public TCR beta family frequency picked out people who carried CMV plus the relevant HLA.

The CDR3 sequence is 12 residues long. Germline V gene lookup returns CDR1 SGHAT and CDR2 FQNNGV. The sequenced sample was PBMCs. The chain combines TRBV11-2 with TRBJ2-4; 8 nucleotides line up with TRBD1. The origin of this receptor is a human donor in good health (CMV status not recorded). Some clones in this sample may be carry-over from other donors' samples. The DNA of the CDR3 is TGTGCCAGCAGCTTAGCAGGGGACAGGCCGTCCTTC. The encoded protein is CASSLAGDRPSF.